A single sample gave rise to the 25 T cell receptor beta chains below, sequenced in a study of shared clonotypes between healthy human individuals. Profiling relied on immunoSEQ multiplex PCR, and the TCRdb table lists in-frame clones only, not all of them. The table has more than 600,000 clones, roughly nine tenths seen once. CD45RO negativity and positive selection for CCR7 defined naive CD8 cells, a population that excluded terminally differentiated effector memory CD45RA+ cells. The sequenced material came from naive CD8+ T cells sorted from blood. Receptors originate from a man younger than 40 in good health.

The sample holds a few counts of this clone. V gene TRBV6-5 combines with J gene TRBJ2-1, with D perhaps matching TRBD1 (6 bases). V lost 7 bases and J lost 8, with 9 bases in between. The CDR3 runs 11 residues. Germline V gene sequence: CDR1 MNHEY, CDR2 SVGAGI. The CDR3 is CASNTGHEQFF. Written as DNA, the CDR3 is TGTGCCAGCAATACAGGGCATGAGCAGTTCTTC.

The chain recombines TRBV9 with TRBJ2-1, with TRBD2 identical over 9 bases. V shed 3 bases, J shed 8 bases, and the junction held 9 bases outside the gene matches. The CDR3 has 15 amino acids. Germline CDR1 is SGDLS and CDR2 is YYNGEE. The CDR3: CASSGISGRSDEQFF. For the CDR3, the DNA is TGTGCCAGCAGCGGAATCAGCGGGAGGAGTGATGAGCAGTTCTTC.

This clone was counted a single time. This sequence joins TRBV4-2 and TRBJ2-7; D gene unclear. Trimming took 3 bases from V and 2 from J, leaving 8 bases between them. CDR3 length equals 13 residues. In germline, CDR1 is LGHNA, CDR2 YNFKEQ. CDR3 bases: TGTGCCAGCAGCCAGCGGCCAACCTACGAGCAGTACTTC. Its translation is CASSQRPTYEQYF.

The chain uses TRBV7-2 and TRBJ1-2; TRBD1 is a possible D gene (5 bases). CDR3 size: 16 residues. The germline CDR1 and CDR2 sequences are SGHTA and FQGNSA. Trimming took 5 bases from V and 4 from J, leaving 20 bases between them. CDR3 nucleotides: TGTGCCAGCAGCCCGTTGCGGGGCGTGATCGGCTATGGCTACACCTTC. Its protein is CASSPLRGVIGYGYTF.

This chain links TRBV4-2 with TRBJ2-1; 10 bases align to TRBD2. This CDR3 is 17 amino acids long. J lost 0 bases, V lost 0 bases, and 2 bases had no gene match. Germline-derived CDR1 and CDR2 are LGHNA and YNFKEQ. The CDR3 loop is CASSQESGRGSYNEQFF. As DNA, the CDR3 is TGTGCCAGCAGCCAAGAAAGCGGGAGGGGCTCCTACAATGAGCAGTTCTTC.

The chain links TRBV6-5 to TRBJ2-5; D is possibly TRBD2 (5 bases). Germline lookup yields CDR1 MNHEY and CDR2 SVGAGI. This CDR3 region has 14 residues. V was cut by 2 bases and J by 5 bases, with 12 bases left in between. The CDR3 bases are TGTGCCAGCAGTTACCGGCAGGCGGGCGAGACCCAGTACTTC. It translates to CASSYRQAGETQYF.

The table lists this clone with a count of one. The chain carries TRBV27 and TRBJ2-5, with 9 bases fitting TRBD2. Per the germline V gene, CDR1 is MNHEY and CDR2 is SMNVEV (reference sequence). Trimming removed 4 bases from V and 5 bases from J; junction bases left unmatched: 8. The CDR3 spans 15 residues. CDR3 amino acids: CASSWASGKWETQYF. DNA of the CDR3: TGTGCCAGCAGTTGGGCTAGCGGGAAATGGGAGACCCAGTACTTC.

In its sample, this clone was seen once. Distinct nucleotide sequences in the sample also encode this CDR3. The CDR3 loop is CASSFQGYEQYF. CDR3 bases: TGTGCCAGCAGCTTTCAGGGGTACGAGCAGTACTTC. This rearrangement joins TRBV7-9 to TRBJ2-7; tentative D call: TRBD1 (6 bases). Per the germline V gene, CDR1 is SEHNR and CDR2 is FQNEAQ (reference sequence). V shed 3 bases and J shed 4 bases, with 7 bases lying between them. This CDR3 comprises 12 residues.

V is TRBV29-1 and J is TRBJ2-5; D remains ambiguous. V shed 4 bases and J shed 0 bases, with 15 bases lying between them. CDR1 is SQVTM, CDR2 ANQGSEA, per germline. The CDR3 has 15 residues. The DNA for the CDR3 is TGCAGCGTTGTTGTGAGACCCGCGTACCAAGAGACCCAGTACTTC. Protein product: CSVVVRPAYQETQYF. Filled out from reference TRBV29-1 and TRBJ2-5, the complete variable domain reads SAVISQKPSRDICQRGTSLTIQCQVDSQVTMMFWYRQQPGQSLTLIATANQGSEATYESGFVIDKFPISRPNLTFSTLTVSNMSPEDSSIYLCSVVVRPAYQETQYFGPGTRLLVL.

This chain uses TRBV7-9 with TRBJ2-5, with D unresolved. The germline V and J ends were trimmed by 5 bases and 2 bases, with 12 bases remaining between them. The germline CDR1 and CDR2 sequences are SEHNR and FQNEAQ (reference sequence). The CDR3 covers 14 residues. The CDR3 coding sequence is TGTGCCAGCAGCCCTCTATCAAATCAAGAGACCCAGTACTTC. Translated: CASSPLSNQETQYF. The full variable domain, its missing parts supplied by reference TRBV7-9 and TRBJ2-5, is DTGVSQNPRHKITKRGQNVTFRCDPISEHNRLYWYRQTLGQGPEFLTYFQNEAQLEKSRLLSDRFSAERPKGSFSTLEIQRTEQGDSAMYLCASSPLSNQETQYFGPGTRLLVL.

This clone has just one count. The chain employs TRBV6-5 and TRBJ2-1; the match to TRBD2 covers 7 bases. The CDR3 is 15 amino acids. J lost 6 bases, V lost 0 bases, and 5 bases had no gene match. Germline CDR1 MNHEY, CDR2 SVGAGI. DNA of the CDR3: TGTGCCAGCAGTTACTCGTCGGGAGGCCTCAATGAGCAGTTCTTC. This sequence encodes CASSYSSGGLNEQFF.

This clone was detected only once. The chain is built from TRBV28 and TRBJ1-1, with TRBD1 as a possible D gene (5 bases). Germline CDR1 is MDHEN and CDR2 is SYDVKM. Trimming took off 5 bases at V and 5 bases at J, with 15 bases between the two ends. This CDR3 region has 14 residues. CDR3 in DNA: TGTGCCAGCAGTACCGGGACCTTGGTTACTGAAGCTTTCTTT. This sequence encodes CASSTGTLVTEAFF.

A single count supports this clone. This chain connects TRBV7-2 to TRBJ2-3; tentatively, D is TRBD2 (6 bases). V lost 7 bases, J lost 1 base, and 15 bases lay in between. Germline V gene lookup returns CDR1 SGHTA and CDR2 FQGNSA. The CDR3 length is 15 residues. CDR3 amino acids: CASIDGPGGTDTQYF. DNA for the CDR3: TGTGCCAGCATCGACGGCCCGGGGGGCACAGATACGCAGTATTTT. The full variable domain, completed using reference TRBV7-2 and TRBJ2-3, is GAGVSQSPSNKVTEKGKDVELRCDPISGHTALYWYRQSLGQGLEFLIYFQGNSAPDKSGLPSDRFSAERTGGSVSTLTIQRTQQEDSAVYLCASIDGPGGTDTQYFGPGTRLTVL.

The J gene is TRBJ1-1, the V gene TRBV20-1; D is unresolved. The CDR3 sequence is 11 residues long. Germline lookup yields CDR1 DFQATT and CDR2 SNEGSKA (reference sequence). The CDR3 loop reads CSVFRYTEAFF. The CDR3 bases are TGCAGCGTCTTTAGATACACTGAAGCTTTCTTT.

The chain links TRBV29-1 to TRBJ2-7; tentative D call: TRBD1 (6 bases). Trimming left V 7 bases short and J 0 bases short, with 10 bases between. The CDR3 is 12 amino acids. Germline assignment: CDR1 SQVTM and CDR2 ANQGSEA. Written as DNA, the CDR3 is TGCAGCGGTACAGGGAGCTCCTACGAGCAGTACTTC. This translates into CSGTGSSYEQYF.

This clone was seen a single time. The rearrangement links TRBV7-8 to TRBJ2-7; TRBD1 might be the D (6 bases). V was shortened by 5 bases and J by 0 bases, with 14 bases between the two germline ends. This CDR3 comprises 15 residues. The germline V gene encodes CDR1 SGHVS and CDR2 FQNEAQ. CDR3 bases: TGTGCCAGCAGCCTCCGACAGGCTAGCTCCTACGAGCAGTACTTC. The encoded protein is CASSLRQASSYEQYF.

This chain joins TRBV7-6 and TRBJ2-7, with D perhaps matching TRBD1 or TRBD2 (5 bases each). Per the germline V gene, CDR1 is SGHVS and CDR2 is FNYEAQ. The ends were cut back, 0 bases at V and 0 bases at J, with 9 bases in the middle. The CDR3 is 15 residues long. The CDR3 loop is CASSLASGPSYEQYF. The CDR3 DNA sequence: TGTGCCAGCAGCTTAGCGTCGGGACCCTCCTACGAGCAGTACTTC.

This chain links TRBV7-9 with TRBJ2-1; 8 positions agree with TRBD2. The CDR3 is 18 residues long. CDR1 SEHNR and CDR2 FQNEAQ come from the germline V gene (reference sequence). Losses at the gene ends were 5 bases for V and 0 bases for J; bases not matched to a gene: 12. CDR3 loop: CASSPPAGGADSYNEQFF. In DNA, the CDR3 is TGTGCCAGCAGCCCCCCCGCGGGGGGAGCGGACTCCTACAATGAGCAGTTCTTC.

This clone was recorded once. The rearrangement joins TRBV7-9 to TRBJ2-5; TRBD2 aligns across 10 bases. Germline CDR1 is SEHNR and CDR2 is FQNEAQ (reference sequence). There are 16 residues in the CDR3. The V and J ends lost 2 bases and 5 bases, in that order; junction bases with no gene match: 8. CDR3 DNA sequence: TGTGCCAGCAGCTTACAAGCTAGCGGGAGTTGGGAGACCCAGTACTTC. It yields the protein CASSLQASGSWETQYF.

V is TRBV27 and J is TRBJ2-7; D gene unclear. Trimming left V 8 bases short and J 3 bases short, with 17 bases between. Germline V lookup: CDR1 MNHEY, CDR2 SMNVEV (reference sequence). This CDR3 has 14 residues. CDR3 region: CASGLGSGDYEQYF. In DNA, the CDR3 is TGTGCCAGCGGCTTGGGATCCGGAGACTACGAGCAGTACTTC.

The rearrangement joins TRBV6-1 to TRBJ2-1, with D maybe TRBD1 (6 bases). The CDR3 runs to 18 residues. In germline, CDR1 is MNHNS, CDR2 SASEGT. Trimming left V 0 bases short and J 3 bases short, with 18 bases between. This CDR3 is CASSEAVTGTPDYNEQFF. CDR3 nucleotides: TGTGCCAGCAGTGAAGCGGTGACCGGGACACCGGACTACAATGAGCAGTTCTTC.

The CDR3 sequence: CASSRRQGGSTDTQYF. CDR3 DNA: TGTGCCAGTAGTAGAAGACAGGGGGGTAGCACAGATACGCAGTATTTT. This chain links TRBV19 with TRBJ2-3; TRBD1 matches 9 bases. J lost 0 bases, V lost 4 bases, and 5 bases had no gene match. The CDR3 extends over 16 amino acids. Germline CDR1 is LNHDA and CDR2 is SQIVND (reference sequence).

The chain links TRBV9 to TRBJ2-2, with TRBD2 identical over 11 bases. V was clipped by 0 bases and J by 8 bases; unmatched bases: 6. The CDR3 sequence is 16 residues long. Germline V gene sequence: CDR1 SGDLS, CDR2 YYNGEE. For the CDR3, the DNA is TGTGCCAGCAGCGTAGGTCTACTAGCGGGAGATGGGGAGCTGTTTTTT. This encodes CASSVGLLAGDGELFF.

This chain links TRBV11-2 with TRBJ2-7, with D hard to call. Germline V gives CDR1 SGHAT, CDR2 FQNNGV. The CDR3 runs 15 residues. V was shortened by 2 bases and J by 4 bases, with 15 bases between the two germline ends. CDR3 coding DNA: TGTGCCAGCAGCTTAACGGTCGGGCAGCGATACGAGCAGTACTTC. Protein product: CASSLTVGQRYEQYF.

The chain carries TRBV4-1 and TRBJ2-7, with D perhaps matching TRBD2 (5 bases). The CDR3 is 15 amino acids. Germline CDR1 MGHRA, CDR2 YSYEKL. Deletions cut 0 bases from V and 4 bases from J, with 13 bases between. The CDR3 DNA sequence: TGCGCCAGCAGCCAAGACGAAGCGGAAGGATACGAGCAGTACTTC. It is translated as CASSQDEAEGYEQYF.